The following is a T cell receptor (beta chain) sequence with its context. The antigen is undetermined. CDR3 length equals 15 residues. Trimming removed 2 bases at V and 8 bases at J, with 16 bases between. Germline V gene sequence: CDR1 SNHLY, CDR2 FYNNEI. The naive CD8 population came from CD45RO-negative cells selected for CCR7, without terminally differentiated effector memory CD45RA+ cells. The sample comes from a study of shared clonotypes between healthy human individuals. Background on the study: Contributing individuals were two females and a few males aged 18 to 49. General study findings and limits: Sharing across four donors was highest in naive CD4 (roughly 5%) and lowest in memory CD8 (around 0.4%).

TCRdb's copy holds only in-frame clones and misses some; the assay was immunoSEQ multiplex PCR. The data contain approximately 650,000 clones, around 95% of them singletons. The sequence came from a woman in her twenties or thirties in good health. The source material was naive CD8+ T cells sorted from blood. The chain combines TRBV2 with TRBJ2-1, with a tentative D call TRBD1 (5 bases). CDR3 nucleotide sequence: TGTGCCAGCAGTGAACGGCGCGGCTGGGGCGATGAGCAGTTCTTC. This gives the protein CASSERRGWGDEQFF. The full variable domain, rest sourced from reference TRBV2 and TRBJ2-1, is EPEVTQTPSHQVTQMGQEVILRCVPISNHLYFYWYRQILGQKVEFLVSFYNNEISEKSEIFDDQFSVERPDGSNFTLKIRSTKLEDSAMYFCASSERRGWGDEQFFGPGTRLTVL.